What follows are 17 T cell receptor beta chains derived from one specimen sequenced in a study of blood T cell repertoires in COVID-19. Data came from immunoSEQ multiplex PCR; TCRdb stores just in-frame clones and leaves some out. The sample has roughly 310,000 clones; approximately 87% are singletons. The source material was peripheral blood. These receptors came from a woman younger than 45 with COVID-19, enrolled during active disease.

The chain joins TRBV3-1 (or the pseudogene TRBV3-2) to TRBJ2-5; D is uncertain. Germline CDR1 and CDR2: LGHDT and YNNKEL (reference sequence). Trimming cost V 2 bases and J 8 bases, with 9 bases left between them. The CDR3 is 12 amino acids. DNA for the CDR3: TGTGCCAGCAGCCAAAGCGCCCCAACCCAGTACTTC. Protein product: CASSQSAPTQYF.

V usage is TRBV2 and J usage is TRBJ2-1; TRBD2 might be the D (5 bases). The CDR3 runs 15 residues. V dropped 6 bases and J dropped 0 bases, with 12 bases sitting between them. Germline values: CDR1 SNHLY, CDR2 FYNNEI. The CDR3: CASRDSLSSYNEQFF. The CDR3 nucleotides read TGTGCCAGCAGGGACTCTCTGAGCTCCTACAATGAGCAGTTCTTC.

The V call is TRBV6-6, the J call TRBJ1-5, with D perhaps matching TRBD1 (6 bases). CDR3 length: 15 residues. V lost 4 bases to trimming and J lost 8 bases, with 18 bases between them. Germline CDR1 MNHNY, CDR2 SVGAGI (reference sequence). CDR3 sequence (DNA): TGTGCCAGCAGTTTCGAGGGGCAGGGGAAAGAGCCCCAGCATTTT. This encodes CASSFEGQGKEPQHF.

This clone was seen once. The chain is built from TRBV6-5 and TRBJ1-4; 10 bases are a match to TRBD1. The V gene's germline CDR1 is MNHEY and CDR2 SVGAGI. Trimming took 6 bases from V and 7 from J; bases not matched to a gene: 5. The CDR3 has 14 amino acids. The CDR3: CASSRDRGLEKLFF. As DNA, the CDR3 is TGTGCCAGCAGCCGGGACAGGGGCCTTGAAAAACTGTTTTTT.

This clone was observed a single time. The rearrangement uses TRBV7-7 and TRBJ2-5; D might be TRBD1 (6 bases). V was pared by 2 bases and J by 0 bases, with 10 bases between. This CDR3 contains 15 residues. Per germline, CDR1 SSHAT and CDR2 FNYEAQ (reference sequence). The CDR3 spells CASSLSGQYQETQYF. The CDR3 DNA follows: TGTGCCAGCAGCTTAAGCGGACAGTACCAAGAGACCCAGTACTTC.

This sequence joins TRBV6-5 and TRBJ1-1; TRBD1 might be the D (5 bases). The CDR3 is 15 amino acids. Germline-derived CDR1 and CDR2 are MNHEY and SVGAGI. The V and J ends lost 3 bases and 7 bases respectively, with 18 bases between them. This CDR3 reads CASSYYVDIRIEAFF. For the CDR3, the DNA is TGTGCCAGCAGTTATTACGTGGACATTCGAATTGAAGCTTTCTTT.

DNA of the CDR3: TGTGCCAGCAGCTTTGGTAGCGGGAGCTACGAGCAGTACTTC. It specifies CASSFGSGSYEQYF. J is TRBJ2-7 and V is TRBV11-2, with 9 bases lining up with TRBD2. Germline lookup yields CDR1 SGHAT and CDR2 FQNNGV. The CDR3 has 14 amino acids. J was trimmed by 3 bases and V by 3 bases; bases with no gene match: 3.

Comments on this clone: A read error may produce the germline difference seen at one junction end. The chain joins TRBV7-7 to TRBJ2-2; unclear D gene. The germline gives CDR1 SSHAT, CDR2 FNYEAQ (reference sequence). The CDR3 spans 13 residues. The CDR3 spells CASSIARTGELFF. CDR3 bases: TGTGCCAGCAGCATAGCTCGGACCGGGGAGCTGTTTTTT.

This chain joins TRBV18 and TRBJ1-5; no clear D gene. The CDR3 has 14 residues. The ends were cut back, 4 bases at V and 2 bases at J, with 9 bases in the middle. Looked up from germline, CDR1 is KGHSH and CDR2 is LQKENI. CDR3 nucleotides: TGTGCCAGCTCACAGGATCAGGGCAATCAGCCCCAGCATTTT. Translated, it gives CASSQDQGNQPQHF.

The chain carries TRBV25-1 and TRBJ2-6; D is perhaps TRBD1 (7 bases). CDR1 and CDR2 (germline): MGHDK, SYGVNS. The CDR3 contains 15 residues. Trimming removed 11 bases from V and 1 base from J, with 15 bases in between. The CDR3, as DNA: TGTGCCGCGGGACAGTATCTTTCTGGGGCCAACGTCCTGACTTTC. The encoded protein is CAAGQYLSGANVLTF.

Written as DNA, the CDR3 is TGTGCCAGCAGCTTAGGCGGGAGTGGCAATGAGCAGTTCTTC. Translating gives CASSLGGSGNEQFF. The chain employs TRBV7-7 and TRBJ2-1; TRBD2 aligns across 7 bases. Trimming at V came to 1 base and at J to 6 bases, leaving 3 bases not matched to a gene. CDR3 length: 14 amino acids. Germline V CDR1 and CDR2: SSHAT, FNYEAQ (reference sequence).

This clone has just a few counts. The chain combines TRBV7-2 with TRBJ1-6; D remains unclear. The CDR3 loop spans 14 amino acids. Trimming pared 2 bases from V and 8 bases from J, leaving 10 bases between. Germline loops: CDR1 SGHTA, CDR2 FQGNSA. The CDR3 is CASSLQVEDSPLHF. In DNA form, the CDR3 reads TGTGCCAGCAGCTTACAGGTGGAGGATTCACCCCTCCACTTT. The full variable domain, completed using reference TRBV7-2 and TRBJ1-6, is GAGVSQSPSNKVTEKGKDVELRCDPISGHTALYWYRQSLGQGLEFLIYFQGNSAPDKSGLPSDRFSAERTGGSVSTLTIQRTQQEDSAVYLCASSLQVEDSPLHFGNGTRLTVT.

V gene TRBV7-2 combines with J gene TRBJ2-2; a weak D match, TRBD1 (5 bases). The V end lost 5 bases, the J end lost 5 bases, and 15 bases lay between the germline ends. This CDR3 has 15 amino acids. Germline CDR1 SGHTA, CDR2 FQGNSA. The CDR3 sequence is CASSLVRARTGELFF. The CDR3 nucleotides are TGTGCCAGCAGCCTCGTCAGGGCGCGTACCGGGGAGCTGTTTTTT. Full variable domain (rest looked up from reference TRBV7-2 and TRBJ2-2): GAGVSQSPSNKVTEKGKDVELRCDPISGHTALYWYRQSLGQGLEFLIYFQGNSAPDKSGLPSDRFSAERTGGSVSTLTIQRTQQEDSAVYLCASSLVRARTGELFFGEGSRLTVL.

V is TRBV28 and J is TRBJ1-3; 8 bases are a match to TRBD1. Trimming at V came to 6 bases and at J to 10 bases, leaving 8 bases not matched to a gene. The CDR3 covers 13 residues. Germline V gene lookup returns CDR1 MDHEN and CDR2 SYDVKM. The CDR3 DNA sequence: TGTGCCAGCAGCCGATTCAGGGGGCTTACCATATATTTT. The encoded protein is CASSRFRGLTIYF.

A note on this clone: The junction departs from germline at one end; a sequencing error may be responsible. This chain connects TRBV6-5 to TRBJ1-1; D is possibly TRBD1 (6 bases). This CDR3 contains 13 residues. Per germline, CDR1 MNHEY and CDR2 SVGAGI. For the CDR3, the DNA is TGTGCCAGCAGCCGTACAGGGAACGCTGAAGCTTTCTTT. Protein: CASSRTGNAEAFF.

The chain recombines TRBV5-1 with TRBJ2-5; TRBD2 matches 12 bases. The CDR3 is 16 residues long. CDR1 and CDR2 (germline): SGHRS, YFSETQ. Trimming took 4 bases from V and 0 from J; bases not matched to a gene: 4. The CDR3: CASSMGLAGNQETQYF. CDR3 bases: TGCGCCAGCAGCATGGGACTAGCGGGCAACCAAGAGACCCAGTACTTC.

This clone was seen once. CDR3 nucleotide sequence: TGTGCCAGCAGTCGGGTGGACAGGGACAATTCACCCCTCCACTTT. This gives the protein CASSRVDRDNSPLHF. V and J are TRBV28 and TRBJ1-6; 8 bases fit TRBD1. Trimming at V came to 5 bases and at J to 7 bases, leaving 7 bases not matched to a gene. In germline, CDR1 is MDHEN, CDR2 SYDVKM. The CDR3 has 15 amino acids. The complete variable domain, with remaining parts taken from reference TRBV28 and TRBJ1-6, reads DVKVTQSSRYLVKRTGEKVFLECVQDMDHENMFWYRQDPGLGLRLIYFSYDVKMKEKGDIPEGYSVSREKKERFSLILESASTNQTSMYLCASSRVDRDNSPLHFGNGTRLTVT.